This T cell receptor beta chain was sequenced during a study of blood T cell repertoires in COVID-19. Study information: PBMCs, B-cell-depleted T cells, or T cells were the source of the cDNA or gDNA that made up the material.

CDR1 and CDR2 from the germline V gene are SGHTA and FQGNSA. Trimming cost V 3 bases and J 4 bases; bases outside gene matches: 7. The CDR3 totals 16 residues. This clone was seen only a few times. In the study's own analysis: Amplification of reference gene primers provided the estimated nucleated cell counts. The table came from immunoSEQ multiplex PCR; TCRdb's copy has only in-frame clones and leaves some out. V, J and clone size reflect that table, while D and trimming were determined from the DNA. The top ten clones hold less than 15% of a sample with about 200,000 clones, 75% to 85% of them seen once.

The rearrangement uses TRBV7-2 and TRBJ2-5; 11 nucleotides line up with TRBD2. Sample: peripheral blood. This clonotype was sampled from a human donor in a cohort sampled during active COVID-19. The CDR3 region is CASSFTTSGNRETQYF. CDR3 nucleotides: TGTGCCAGCAGCTTCACGACTAGCGGGAACAGAGAGACCCAGTACTTC.